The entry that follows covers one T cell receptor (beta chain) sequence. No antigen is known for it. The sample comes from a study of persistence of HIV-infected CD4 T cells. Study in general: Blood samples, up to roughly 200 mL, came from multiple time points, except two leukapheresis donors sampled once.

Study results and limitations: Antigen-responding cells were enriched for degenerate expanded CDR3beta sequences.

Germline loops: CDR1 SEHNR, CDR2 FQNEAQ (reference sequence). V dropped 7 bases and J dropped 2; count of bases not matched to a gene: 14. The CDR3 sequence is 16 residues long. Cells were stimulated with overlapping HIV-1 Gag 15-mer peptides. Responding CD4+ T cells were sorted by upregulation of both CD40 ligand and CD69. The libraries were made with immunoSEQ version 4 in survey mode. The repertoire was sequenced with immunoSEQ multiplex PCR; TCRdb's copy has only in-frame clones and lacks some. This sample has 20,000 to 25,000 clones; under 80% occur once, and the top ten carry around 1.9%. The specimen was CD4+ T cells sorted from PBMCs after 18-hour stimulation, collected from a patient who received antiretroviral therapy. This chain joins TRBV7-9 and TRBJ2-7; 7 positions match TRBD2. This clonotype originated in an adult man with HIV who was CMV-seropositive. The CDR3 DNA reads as TGTGCCAGCACCAAAGCGGGGCCCGGGACTCCCTACGAGCAGTACTTC. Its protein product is CASTKAGPGTPYEQYF.